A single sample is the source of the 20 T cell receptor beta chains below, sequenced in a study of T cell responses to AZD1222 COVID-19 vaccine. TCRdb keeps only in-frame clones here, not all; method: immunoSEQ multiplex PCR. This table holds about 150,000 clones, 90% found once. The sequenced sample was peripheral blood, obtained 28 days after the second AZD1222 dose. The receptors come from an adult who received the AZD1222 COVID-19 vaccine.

CDR3 nucleotides: TGTGCCAGCAGCTCCCGGGCGGATCTTGTTTCACCCCTCCACTTT. It codes for CASSSRADLVSPLHF. This chain connects TRBV7-9 to TRBJ1-6; no reliable D call. CDR1 SEHNR and CDR2 FQNEAQ come from the germline V gene (reference sequence). The CDR3 loop spans 15 amino acids. Trimming stripped 4 bases from V and 9 bases from J, with 16 bases between. Looking up the rest from reference TRBV7-9 and TRBJ1-6 gives the full variable domain: DTGVSQNPRHKITKRGQNVTFRCDPISEHNRLYWYRQTLGQGPEFLTYFQNEAQLEKSRLLSDRFSAERPKGSFSTLEIQRTEQGDSAMYLCASSSRADLVSPLHFGNGTRLTVT.

In nucleotides, the CDR3 is TGTGCCAGCATGACAGGGCCTGGAAACACCATATATTTT. This translates into CASMTGPGNTIYF. V is TRBV6-6 and J is TRBJ1-3; 7 bases agree with TRBD1. This CDR3 spans 13 amino acids. The germline gives CDR1 MNHNY, CDR2 SVGAGI (reference sequence). V was pared by 7 bases and J by 2 bases, with 2 bases of the junction left unmatched.

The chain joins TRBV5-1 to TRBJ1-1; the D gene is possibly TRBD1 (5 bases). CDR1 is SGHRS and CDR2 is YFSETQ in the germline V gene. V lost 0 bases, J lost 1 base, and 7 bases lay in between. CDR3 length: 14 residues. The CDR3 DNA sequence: TGCGCCAGCAGCTTGGCCGGGACGAACACTGAAGCTTTCTTT. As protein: CASSLAGTNTEAFF.

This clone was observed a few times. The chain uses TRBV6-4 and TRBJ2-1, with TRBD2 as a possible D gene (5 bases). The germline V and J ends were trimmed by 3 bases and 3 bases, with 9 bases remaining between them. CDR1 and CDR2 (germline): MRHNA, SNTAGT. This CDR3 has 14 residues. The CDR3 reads CASSEAESYNEQFF. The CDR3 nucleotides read TGTGCCAGCAGTGAAGCGGAGAGCTACAATGAGCAGTTCTTC.

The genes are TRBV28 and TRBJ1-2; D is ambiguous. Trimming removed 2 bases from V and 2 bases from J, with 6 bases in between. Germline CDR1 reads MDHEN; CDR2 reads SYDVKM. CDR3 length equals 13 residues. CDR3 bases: TGTGCCAGCAGTTTAAGTCCCAACTATGGCTACACCTTC. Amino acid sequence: CASSLSPNYGYTF.

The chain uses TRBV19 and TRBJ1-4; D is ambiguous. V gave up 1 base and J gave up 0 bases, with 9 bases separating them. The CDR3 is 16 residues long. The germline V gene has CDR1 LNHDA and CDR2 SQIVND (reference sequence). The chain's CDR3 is CASSIVVVATNEKLFF. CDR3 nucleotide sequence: TGTGCCAGTAGTATAGTCGTGGTTGCAACTAATGAAAAACTGTTTTTT.

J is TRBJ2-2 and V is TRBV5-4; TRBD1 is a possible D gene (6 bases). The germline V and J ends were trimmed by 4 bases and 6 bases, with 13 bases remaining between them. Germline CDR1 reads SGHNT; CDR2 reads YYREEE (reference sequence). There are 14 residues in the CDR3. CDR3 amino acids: CASSPKTGPGELFF. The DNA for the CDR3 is TGTGCCAGCAGCCCAAAAACAGGGCCCGGGGAGCTGTTTTTT.

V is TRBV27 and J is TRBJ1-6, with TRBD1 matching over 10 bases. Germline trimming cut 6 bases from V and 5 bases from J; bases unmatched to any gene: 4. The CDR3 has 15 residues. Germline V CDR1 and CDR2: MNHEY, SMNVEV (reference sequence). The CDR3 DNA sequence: TGTGCCAGCAGGGGGGACAGGGGTCATAATTCACCCCTCCACTTT. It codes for CASRGDRGHNSPLHF.

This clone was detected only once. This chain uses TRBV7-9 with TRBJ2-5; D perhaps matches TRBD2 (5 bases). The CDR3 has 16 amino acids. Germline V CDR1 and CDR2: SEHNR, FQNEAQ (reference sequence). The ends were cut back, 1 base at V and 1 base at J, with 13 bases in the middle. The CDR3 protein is CASSLGLGSGQETQYF. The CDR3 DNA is TGTGCCAGCAGCTTAGGTTTGGGCAGCGGCCAAGAGACCCAGTACTTC.

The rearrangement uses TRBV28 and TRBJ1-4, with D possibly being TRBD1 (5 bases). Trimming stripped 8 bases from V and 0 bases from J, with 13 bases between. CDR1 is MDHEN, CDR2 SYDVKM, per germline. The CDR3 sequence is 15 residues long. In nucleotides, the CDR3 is TGTGCCAGCCACGGGGCGATTCCAACTAATGAAAAACTGTTTTTT. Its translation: CASHGAIPTNEKLFF.

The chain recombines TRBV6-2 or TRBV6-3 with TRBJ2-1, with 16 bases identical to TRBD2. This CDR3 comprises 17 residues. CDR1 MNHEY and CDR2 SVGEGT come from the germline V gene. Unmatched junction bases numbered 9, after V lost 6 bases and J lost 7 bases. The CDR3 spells CASSLGTSGRAKNEQFF. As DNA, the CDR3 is TGTGCCAGCAGCCTTGGGACTAGCGGGAGGGCTAAAAATGAGCAGTTCTTC.

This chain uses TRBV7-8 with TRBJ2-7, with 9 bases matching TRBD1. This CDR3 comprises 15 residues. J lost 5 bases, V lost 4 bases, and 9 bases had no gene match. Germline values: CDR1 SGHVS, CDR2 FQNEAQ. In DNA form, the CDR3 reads TGTGCCAGCAGCTCACCGGGACAGGGAATCGACGAGCAGTACTTC. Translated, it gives CASSSPGQGIDEQYF. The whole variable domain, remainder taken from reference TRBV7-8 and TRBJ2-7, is GAGVSQSPRYKVAKRGQDVALRCDPISGHVSLFWYQQALGQGPEFLTYFQNEAQLDKSGLPSDRFFAERPEGSVSTLKIQRTQQEDSAVYLCASSSPGQGIDEQYFGPGTRLTVT.

CDR3 protein: CASSLLEAEAFF. DNA for the CDR3: TGTGCCAGCAGCTTGCTCGAGGCTGAAGCTTTCTTT. This chain uses TRBV5-6 with TRBJ1-1; no clear D gene. The V and J ends lost 1 base and 6 bases respectively, with 7 bases between them. This CDR3 comprises 12 residues. Germline V gene sequence: CDR1 SGHDT, CDR2 YYEEEE.

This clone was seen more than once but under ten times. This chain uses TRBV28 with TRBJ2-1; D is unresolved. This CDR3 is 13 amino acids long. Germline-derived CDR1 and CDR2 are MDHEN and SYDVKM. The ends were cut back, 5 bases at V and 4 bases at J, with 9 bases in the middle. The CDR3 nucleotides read TGTGCCAGCAGTCCCCGACGGTACAATGAGCAGTTCTTC. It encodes CASSPRRYNEQFF.

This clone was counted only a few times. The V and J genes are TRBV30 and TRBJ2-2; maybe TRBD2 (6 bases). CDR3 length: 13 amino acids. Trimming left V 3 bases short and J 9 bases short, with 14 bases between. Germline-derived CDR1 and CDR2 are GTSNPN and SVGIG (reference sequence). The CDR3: CAWRGTRGWELFF. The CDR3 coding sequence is TGTGCCTGGAGGGGGACCCGGGGGTGGGAGCTGTTTTTT.

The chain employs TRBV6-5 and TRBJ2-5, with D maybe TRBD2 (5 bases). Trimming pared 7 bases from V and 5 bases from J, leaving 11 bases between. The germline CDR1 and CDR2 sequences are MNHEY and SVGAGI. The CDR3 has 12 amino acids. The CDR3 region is CASTTGMETQYF. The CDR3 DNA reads TGTGCCAGCACCACGGGGATGGAGACCCAGTACTTC.

CDR3: CASSQVGTNEKLFF. In nucleotides, the CDR3 is TGCGCCAGCAGCCAAGTGGGGACTAATGAAAAACTGTTTTTT. The chain combines TRBV4-1 with TRBJ1-4, with D uncertain. CDR3 length equals 14 residues. V lost 1 base to trimming and J lost 2 bases, with 5 bases between them. Germline CDR1 MGHRA, CDR2 YSYEKL.

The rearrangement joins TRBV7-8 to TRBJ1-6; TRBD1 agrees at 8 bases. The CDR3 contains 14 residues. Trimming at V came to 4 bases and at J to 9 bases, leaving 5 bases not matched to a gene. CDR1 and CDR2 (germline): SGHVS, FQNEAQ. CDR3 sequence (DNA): TGTGCCAGCAGCTACGACAGGGGTGGTTCACCCCTCCACTTT. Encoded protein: CASSYDRGGSPLHF.

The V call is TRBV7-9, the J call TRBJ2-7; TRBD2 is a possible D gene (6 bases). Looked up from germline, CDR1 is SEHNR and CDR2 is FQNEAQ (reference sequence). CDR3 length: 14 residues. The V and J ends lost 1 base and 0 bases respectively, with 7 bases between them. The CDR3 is CASSLVGGSYEQYF. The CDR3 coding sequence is TGTGCCAGCAGCTTAGTCGGGGGCTCCTACGAGCAGTACTTC.

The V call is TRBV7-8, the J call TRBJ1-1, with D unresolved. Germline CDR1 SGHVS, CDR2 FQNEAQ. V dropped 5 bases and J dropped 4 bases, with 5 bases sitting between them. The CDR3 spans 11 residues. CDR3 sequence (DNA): TGTGCCAGCAGCCTGGGCACTGAAGCTTTCTTT. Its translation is CASSLGTEAFF.